The source of this T cell receptor (beta chain) is a study of T cell repertoires in aging, cancer and after chemotherapy. From germline, CDR1 is LGHNA and CDR2 YSLEER. The CDR3 is 16 amino acids. V was cut by 0 bases and J by 7 bases, with 15 bases left in between. Study-wide results and caveats: Age-matched healthy donors had significantly more diverse, less clonal blood TCR repertoires than untreated cancer patients.

This clonotype was detected only a few times. Its antigen is currently unknown. The template was genomic DNA from peripheral blood, not RNA. TRB rearrangements spanning V, D and J were amplified using mixed TRB-A/B primers. In TCRdb, the multiplex PCR reads were re-called with MiXCR into one record per CDR3 protein. The sample lists 2,000 to 2,500 distinct CDR3 sequences, about 20% occurring once. This sequence originates from a human donor with a solid tumor. The sample comprised blood. The chain links TRBV4-3 to TRBJ1-4; TRBD1 might be the D (5 bases). The CDR3 bases are TGCGCCAGCAGCCAAGATATATCAGGGTCTCGTGAAAAACTGTTTTTT. This codes for CASSQDISGSREKLFF.